The entry that follows covers one TCR beta chain sequence. A much larger clone differs from this one at a single base, so this may be a read error. For CDR3 and TCR beta VDJ profiling, genomic DNA was the template used. Each CDR3 protein gets one entry after TCRdb re-called the reads with MiXCR. The repertoire consists of under 250,000 distinct CDR3 sequences, with around 43% occurring once and the leading ten covering under 9%. The V gene lost 1 base and the J gene lost 4 bases, with 7 bases spanning the gap. The CDR3 totals 13 residues. The germline V gene encodes CDR1 LGHNA and CDR2 YSLEER. Patients chosen for sequencing had shown CD8+CD57+ cell expansion by flow cytometry. All participating patients were living with severe acquired aplastic anemia. At the time of blood sampling, patients had not yet received any therapy. The sample originates from a study of CD8+CD57+ T cells in acquired aplastic anemia. On the study more broadly: Sorting CD4+ and CD8+ cells gave DNA averaging around 3 ug.

The material sequenced was sorted CD4+, CD8+, or CD8+CD57+ T cells (not recorded which) from PBMCs. The chain has TRBV4-3 and TRBJ1-1; D not certain. The sequence was collected from a human donor with aplastic anemia. The CDR3 DNA sequence: TGCGCCAGCAGCCAAGTCATGAGCACTGAAGCTTTCTTT. Residues: CASSQVMSTEAFF.